A selection of T cell receptor beta chains follows, all from one sample in a study of T cell responses to AZD1222 COVID-19 vaccine. TCRdb's copy holds only in-frame clones and misses some; the assay was immunoSEQ multiplex PCR. Found here are 130,000 to 150,000 clones, approximately 90% of them singletons; the top ten hold 5.2%. The sequencing used peripheral blood, collected on day 0 of AZD1222 vaccination. The receptors here all came from an adult in good health. The CDR3 runs from the conserved cysteine through the conserved F or W. Fields, in order: clone size, V gene, J gene, D gene, CDR3 DNA, CDR3 protein. D genes are given only for firm matches. Part of the rows lack a size; the others show once, few, many or a class for expanded clones.

abundance: .
v_gene: TRBV10-3
j_gene: TRBJ2-3
d_gene: TRBD2
CDR3nt: TGTGCCATCAGTGACATCCCGGGACTAGCGGGAGCCAGCACAGATACGCAGTATTTT
CDR3aa: CAISDIPGLAGASTDTQYF

abundance: .
v_gene: TRBV15
j_gene: TRBJ1-2
d_gene: .
CDR3nt: TGTGCCACCAGCAGATCACGTACAAGCCCAGAGAGCTATGGCTACACCTTC
CDR3aa: CATSRSRTSPESYGYTF

abundance: .
v_gene: TRBV3-1/TRBV3-2
j_gene: TRBJ1-5
d_gene: TRBD1
CDR3nt: TGTGCCAGCAGCCAAGATGGGGCCAGGGGGGGTTCCAATCAGCCCCAGCATTTT
CDR3aa: CASSQDGARGGSNQPQHF

abundance: many
v_gene: TRBV7-2
j_gene: TRBJ2-1
d_gene: .
CDR3nt: TGTGCCAGCAGCTCCGGGACTCTACGGAATGAGCAGTTCTTC
CDR3aa: CASSSGTLRNEQFF

abundance: .
v_gene: TRBV9
j_gene: TRBJ1-1
d_gene: .
CDR3nt: TGTGCCAGCAGCGTAGCGTGGGGGGAGAGGGCTTTCTTT
CDR3aa: CASSVAWGERAFF

abundance: .
v_gene: TRBV27
j_gene: TRBJ1-6
d_gene: .
CDR3nt: TGTGCCAGCAGCTCACAGGGTTGGAATTCACCCCTCCACTTT
CDR3aa: CASSSQGWNSPLHF

abundance: .
v_gene: TRBV12-3/TRBV12-4
j_gene: TRBJ2-1
d_gene: .
CDR3nt: TGTGCCAGCAGACGAGGGCCAAGTGAGCAGTTCTTC
CDR3aa: CASRRGPSEQFF

abundance: .
v_gene: TRBV4-3
j_gene: TRBJ2-7
d_gene: TRBD2
CDR3nt: TGCGCCAGCAGCCAGGGCGGGGGGAACTACGAGCAGTACTTC
CDR3aa: CASSQGGGNYEQYF

abundance: .
v_gene: TRBV5-5
j_gene: TRBJ1-1
d_gene: .
CDR3nt: TGTGCCAGCAGCTTGATTCCAGGGGCAGCTGAAGCTTTCTTT
CDR3aa: CASSLIPGAAEAFF

abundance: once
v_gene: TRBV6-6
j_gene: TRBJ2-1
d_gene: TRBD2
CDR3nt: TGTGCCAGCACTAATAGGGGACTAGCCTACAATGAGCAGTTCTTC
CDR3aa: CASTNRGLAYNEQFF

abundance: .
v_gene: TRBV4-2
j_gene: TRBJ2-6
d_gene: .
CDR3nt: TGTGCCAGCAGCCAAGAGGGCCCTGGGGCCAACGTCCTGACTTTC
CDR3aa: CASSQEGPGANVLTF

abundance: .
v_gene: TRBV6-2/TRBV6-3
j_gene: TRBJ2-1
d_gene: .
CDR3nt: TGTGCCAGCAGTTTAAATCTCCGCCAGGCGAGCTCCTACAATGAGCAGTTCTTC
CDR3aa: CASSLNLRQASSYNEQFF

abundance: .
v_gene: TRBV29-1
j_gene: TRBJ2-3
d_gene: .
CDR3nt: TGCAGCGGCACAGGGACAAGAGAAGATACGCAGTATTTT
CDR3aa: CSGTGTREDTQYF

abundance: .
v_gene: TRBV2
j_gene: TRBJ1-2
d_gene: .
CDR3nt: TGTGCCAGCCGGAGTGCAGACTACACCTTC
CDR3aa: CASRSADYTF

abundance: few
v_gene: TRBV7-9
j_gene: TRBJ1-5
d_gene: .
CDR3nt: TGTGCCAGCAGCCAGGGAAATCAGCCCCAGCATTTT
CDR3aa: CASSQGNQPQHF

abundance: .
v_gene: TRBV4-2
j_gene: TRBJ1-5
d_gene: TRBD1
CDR3nt: TGTGCCAGCAGCCCTACAGGGACAGGGGAAGTTTACAATCAGCCCCAGCATTTT
CDR3aa: CASSPTGTGEVYNQPQHF

abundance: .
v_gene: TRBV5-5
j_gene: TRBJ2-5
d_gene: TRBD1
CDR3nt: TGTGCCAGCAGGACAGCAGGGGGTTCCTGGGAGACCCAGTACTTC
CDR3aa: CASRTAGGSWETQYF

abundance: .
v_gene: TRBV10-3
j_gene: TRBJ1-2
d_gene: TRBD1
CDR3nt: TGTGCCATCAGTGAGGGACAGGGGGAAGGTTATGGCTACACCTTC
CDR3aa: CAISEGQGEGYGYTF

abundance: .
v_gene: TRBV7-3
j_gene: TRBJ2-3
d_gene: .
CDR3nt: TGTGCCAGCAGCCCCTCAACAGATACGCAGTATTTT
CDR3aa: CASSPSTDTQYF

abundance: .
v_gene: TRBV20-1
j_gene: TRBJ2-5
d_gene: .
CDR3nt: TGCAGTGTAGAGAGATTCGAGACCCAGTACTTC
CDR3aa: CSVERFETQYF

abundance: .
v_gene: TRBV2
j_gene: TRBJ1-4
d_gene: .
CDR3nt: TGTGCCAGCAGTGAACACCGTGCCGCTAATGAAAAACTGTTTTTT
CDR3aa: CASSEHRAANEKLFF

abundance: .
v_gene: TRBV9
j_gene: TRBJ1-4
d_gene: .
CDR3nt: TGTGCCAGCAGCGTAGAAGATGAAAAACTGTTTTTT
CDR3aa: CASSVEDEKLFF

abundance: .
v_gene: TRBV6-6
j_gene: TRBJ1-3
d_gene: .
CDR3nt: TGTGCCAGCAGTTCGGTCTCTGGAAACACCATATATTTT
CDR3aa: CASSSVSGNTIYF

abundance: .
v_gene: TRBV12-1
j_gene: TRBJ2-1
d_gene: .
CDR3nt: TGTGTCGCTAGTTGTGCCTACAATGAGCAGTTCTTC
CDR3aa: CVASCAYNEQFF

abundance: many
v_gene: TRBV27
j_gene: TRBJ2-1
d_gene: .
CDR3nt: TGTGCCAGCAGTTTGGCCGCGGAGGTTGAGCAGTTCTTC
CDR3aa: CASSLAAEVEQFF

abundance: .
v_gene: TRBV9
j_gene: TRBJ2-2
d_gene: .
CDR3nt: TGTGCCAGCAGCGTAGCGGGGGCATGGACCGGGGAGCTGTTTTTT
CDR3aa: CASSVAGAWTGELFF

abundance: .
v_gene: TRBV15
j_gene: TRBJ1-4
d_gene: TRBD1
CDR3nt: TGTGCCACCAGCAGAGATCCGGGACAGGGGGATGAAAAACTGTTTTTT
CDR3aa: CATSRDPGQGDEKLFF

abundance: few
v_gene: TRBV6-5
j_gene: TRBJ2-7
d_gene: TRBD1
CDR3nt: TGTGCCAGCAGGGGGACAGGGACCACCTACGAGCAGTACTTC
CDR3aa: CASRGTGTTYEQYF

abundance: .
v_gene: TRBV11-2
j_gene: TRBJ1-2
d_gene: .
CDR3nt: TGTGCCAGCAGCTTAGAGCAGGCGGGATATGGCGGCTACACCTTC
CDR3aa: CASSLEQAGYGGYTF

abundance: .
v_gene: TRBV5-8
j_gene: TRBJ2-2
d_gene: .
CDR3nt: TGTGCCAGCAGCTTTGGTTCCACAGTAATGAACTCCGGGGAGCTGTTTTTT
CDR3aa: CASSFGSTVMNSGELFF

abundance: .
v_gene: TRBV6-2/TRBV6-3
j_gene: TRBJ1-2
d_gene: .
CDR3nt: TGTGCCAGCAGCCAGACGTACTATGGCTACACCTTC
CDR3aa: CASSQTYYGYTF

abundance: .
v_gene: TRBV16
j_gene: TRBJ1-2
d_gene: TRBD1
CDR3nt: TGTGCCAGCAGCCAATTCGTCAAGGGACAGGGGGACTATGGCTACACCTTC
CDR3aa: CASSQFVKGQGDYGYTF

abundance: few
v_gene: TRBV5-4
j_gene: TRBJ1-1
d_gene: .
CDR3nt: TGTGCCAGCAGCTTGGTGGGACGGAACACTGAAGCTTTCTTT
CDR3aa: CASSLVGRNTEAFF

abundance: .
v_gene: TRBV3-1/TRBV3-2
j_gene: TRBJ2-3
d_gene: .
CDR3nt: TGTGCCAGCAGCCCCTCAGTGACGGGTACGCAGTATTTT
CDR3aa: CASSPSVTGTQYF

abundance: .
v_gene: TRBV7-9
j_gene: TRBJ1-1
d_gene: .
CDR3nt: TGTGCCAGCAGCCGAGGGGTCCTTGCTGCTTTCTTT
CDR3aa: CASSRGVLAAFF

abundance: .
v_gene: TRBV5-1
j_gene: TRBJ1-2
d_gene: .
CDR3nt: TGCGCCAGCAGCTTGAATGGGGGGATCTATGGCTACACCTTC
CDR3aa: CASSLNGGIYGYTF

abundance: .
v_gene: TRBV12-3/TRBV12-4
j_gene: TRBJ1-1
d_gene: TRBD1
CDR3nt: TGTGCCAGCACCCCGGACAGGGGGCATGCTTTCTTT
CDR3aa: CASTPDRGHAFF

abundance: .
v_gene: TRBV27
j_gene: TRBJ1-1
d_gene: .
CDR3nt: TGTGCCAGCAGTTTAAAAGGGGTCACTGAAGCTTTCTTT
CDR3aa: CASSLKGVTEAFF

abundance: .
v_gene: TRBV20-1
j_gene: TRBJ2-5
d_gene: .
CDR3nt: TGCAGTGCTTCGCTATTGGAGACCCAGTACTTC
CDR3aa: CSASLLETQYF

abundance: .
v_gene: TRBV3-1/TRBV3-2
j_gene: TRBJ2-5
d_gene: .
CDR3nt: TGTGCCAGCAGCCAATGGGCGTTGGAAGAGACCCAGTACTTC
CDR3aa: CASSQWALEETQYF

abundance: .
v_gene: TRBV6-5
j_gene: TRBJ1-4
d_gene: .
CDR3nt: TGTGCCAGCAGGCAACAGGGAACCTGGAATGAAAAACTGTTTTTT
CDR3aa: CASRQQGTWNEKLFF

abundance: .
v_gene: TRBV6-6
j_gene: TRBJ2-3
d_gene: .
CDR3nt: TGTGCCAGCACTTGGACCCGTCCGACAGATACGCAGTATTTT
CDR3aa: CASTWTRPTDTQYF

abundance: .
v_gene: TRBV13
j_gene: TRBJ2-3
d_gene: .
CDR3nt: TGTGCCAGCAGCCCGTCGGACAGCTCGACGCAGTATTTT
CDR3aa: CASSPSDSSTQYF

abundance: .
v_gene: TRBV19
j_gene: TRBJ1-5
d_gene: .
CDR3nt: TGTGCCAGTAGGGGGAGGGGAAATCAGCCCCAGCATTTT
CDR3aa: CASRGRGNQPQHF

abundance: .
v_gene: TRBV20-1
j_gene: TRBJ2-5
d_gene: .
CDR3nt: TGCAGTGCTAGTCCCGCCGGTCGAATGGGGGAGACCCAGTACTTC
CDR3aa: CSASPAGRMGETQYF

abundance: few
v_gene: TRBV20-1
j_gene: TRBJ2-7
d_gene: .
CDR3nt: TGCAGTGCTAGTAGAAATGGCGGACGCGACGAGCAGTACTTC
CDR3aa: CSASRNGGRDEQYF

abundance: once
v_gene: TRBV7-8
j_gene: TRBJ2-1
d_gene: .
CDR3nt: TGTGCCAGCAGCTACTTCGGTCCGGGTGACAATGAGCAGTTCTTC
CDR3aa: CASSYFGPGDNEQFF

abundance: once
v_gene: TRBV7-9
j_gene: TRBJ1-1
d_gene: .
CDR3nt: TGTGCCAGCAGCCAGCAGGGAGGCACTGAAGCTTTCTTT
CDR3aa: CASSQQGGTEAFF

abundance: .
v_gene: TRBV5-1
j_gene: TRBJ1-6
d_gene: TRBD1
CDR3nt: TGCGCCAGCAGCTTGGAGACAGGGATTTCACCCCTCCACTTT
CDR3aa: CASSLETGISPLHF

abundance: once
v_gene: TRBV12-5
j_gene: TRBJ2-7
d_gene: .
CDR3nt: TGTGCTAGTGGTTTGACGGACTCCTACGAGCAGTACTTC
CDR3aa: CASGLTDSYEQYF

abundance: .
v_gene: TRBV6-5
j_gene: TRBJ2-6
d_gene: .
CDR3nt: TGTGCCGGCTCCGTATACTCTGGGGCCAACGTCCTGACTTTC
CDR3aa: CAGSVYSGANVLTF

abundance: .
v_gene: TRBV7-9
j_gene: TRBJ1-5
d_gene: TRBD1
CDR3nt: TGTGCCAGCAGCAACACAGGGGTGGGCAATCAGCCCCAGCATTTT
CDR3aa: CASSNTGVGNQPQHF

abundance: .
v_gene: TRBV12-5
j_gene: TRBJ1-1
d_gene: .
CDR3nt: TGTGCTAGTGGTTCCCGACAGATTATCACTGAAGCTTTCTTT
CDR3aa: CASGSRQIITEAFF

abundance: .
v_gene: TRBV19
j_gene: TRBJ2-7
d_gene: .
CDR3nt: TGTGCCAGTAGTAAATCAGGCTCCTACGAGCAGTACTTC
CDR3aa: CASSKSGSYEQYF

abundance: .
v_gene: TRBV5-6
j_gene: TRBJ2-3
d_gene: .
CDR3nt: TGTGCCAGCAGCTTGGGGCCGACTAGCACAGATACGCAGTATTTT
CDR3aa: CASSLGPTSTDTQYF

abundance: .
v_gene: TRBV19
j_gene: TRBJ1-3
d_gene: .
CDR3nt: TGTGCCAGTAGTATAGAACGCCGGGTCTCTGGAAACACCATATATTTT
CDR3aa: CASSIERRVSGNTIYF

abundance: once
v_gene: TRBV19
j_gene: TRBJ2-7
d_gene: .
CDR3nt: TGTGCCAGTAGTGCTTCTTCCTCTGTGCTCCCGTACTTC
CDR3aa: CASSASSSVLPYF

abundance: .
v_gene: TRBV27
j_gene: TRBJ2-3
d_gene: TRBD2
CDR3nt: TGTGCCAGCAGTTCGACCTACGGGAGGACCCATGTCGCAGATACGCAGTATTTT
CDR3aa: CASSSTYGRTHVADTQYF

abundance: .
v_gene: TRBV5-4
j_gene: TRBJ1-1
d_gene: TRBD1
CDR3nt: TGTGCCAGCAGCACAATAGACAGGGGGGGAACTGAAGCTTTCTTT
CDR3aa: CASSTIDRGGTEAFF